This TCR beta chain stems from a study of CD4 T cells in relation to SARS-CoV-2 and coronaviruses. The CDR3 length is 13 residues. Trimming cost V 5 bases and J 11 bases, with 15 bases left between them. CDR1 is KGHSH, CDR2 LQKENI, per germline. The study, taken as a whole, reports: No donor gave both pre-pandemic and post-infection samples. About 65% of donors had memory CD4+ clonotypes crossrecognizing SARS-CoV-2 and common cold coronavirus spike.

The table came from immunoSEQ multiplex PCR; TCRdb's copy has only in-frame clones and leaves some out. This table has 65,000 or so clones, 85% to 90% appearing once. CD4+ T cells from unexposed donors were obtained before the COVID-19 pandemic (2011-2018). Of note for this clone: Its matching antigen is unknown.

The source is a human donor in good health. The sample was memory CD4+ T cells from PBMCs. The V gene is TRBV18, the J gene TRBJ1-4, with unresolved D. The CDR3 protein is CASSEGARRKLFF. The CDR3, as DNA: TGTGCCAGCTCAGAGGGAGCCCGTCGGAAACTGTTTTTT.